These 5 T cell receptor beta chains came from one sample sequenced in a study of tumor-infiltrating lymphocytes in oesophageal squamous cell carcinoma. TCRdb re-called the PCR reads through MiXCR, storing one row per CDR3 protein. There are about 19,000 distinct CDR3 sequences in the sample; roughly 40% occur only once, and around 35% lies in the top ten. Sequenced material: esophageal tumor tissue. The receptors come from a male donor with esophageal squamous cell carcinoma.

V is TRBV27 and J is TRBJ2-3; TRBD2 aligns across 8 bases. The closer fit of TRBJ2-5 to the DNA end suggests the J call may be wrong. Germline V gene lookup returns CDR1 MNHEY and CDR2 SMNVEV (reference sequence). The CDR3 has 14 residues. As DNA, the CDR3 is TGTGCCAGCAGTGAGGGGGTAGCGGGGCAGACCCAGTACTTC. This sequence encodes CASSEGVAGQTQYF.

The chain has TRBV11-3 and TRBJ2-5; 7 nucleotides match TRBD2. The DNA matches TRBJ2-1 better at its end, which makes the J call doubtful. CDR3 size: 15 residues. Germline CDR1 reads SGHNT; CDR2 reads YENEEA. CDR3 sequence: CASSLAVGNYNEQFF. In nucleotides, the CDR3 is TGTGCCAGCAGCCTAGCGGTAGGGAACTACAATGAGCAGTTCTTC.

This clonotype was observed a single time. The J gene is TRBJ2-7, the V gene TRBV5-1, with D perhaps TRBD1 or TRBD2 (5 bases each). Germline V CDR1 and CDR2: SGHRS, YFSETQ. The CDR3 covers 15 residues. Trimming removed 5 bases from V and 0 bases from J, with 15 bases in between. The CDR3 region has the DNA TGCGCCAGCAGACCGGGACCGCCGAGCTCCTACGAGCAGTACTTC. Translating it yields CASRPGPPSSYEQYF.

This chain connects TRBV20-1 to TRBJ2-4, with D perhaps matching TRBD2 (6 bases). The CDR3 spans 15 residues. With 5 bases removed from V and 0 bases from J, the gap between germline ends came to 14 bases. Germline CDR1 reads DFQATT; CDR2 reads SNEGSKA (reference sequence). The CDR3 region is CSAPGGIRAKNIQYF. The CDR3 nucleotides read TGCAGTGCTCCCGGGGGAATTCGAGCCAAAAACATTCAGTACTTC.

This clonotype is classed as medium-sized (0.01 to 0.1%). V usage is TRBV12-3 or TRBV12-4 and J usage is TRBJ2-7; 9 bases are a match to TRBD2. CDR3 length: 15 residues. With V trimmed by 0 bases and J by 5 bases, 5 bases remained unmatched. The CDR3 is CASSLASGRSNEQYF. In DNA, the CDR3 is TGTGCCAGCAGTTTAGCTAGCGGGAGAAGCAACGAGCAGTACTTC.